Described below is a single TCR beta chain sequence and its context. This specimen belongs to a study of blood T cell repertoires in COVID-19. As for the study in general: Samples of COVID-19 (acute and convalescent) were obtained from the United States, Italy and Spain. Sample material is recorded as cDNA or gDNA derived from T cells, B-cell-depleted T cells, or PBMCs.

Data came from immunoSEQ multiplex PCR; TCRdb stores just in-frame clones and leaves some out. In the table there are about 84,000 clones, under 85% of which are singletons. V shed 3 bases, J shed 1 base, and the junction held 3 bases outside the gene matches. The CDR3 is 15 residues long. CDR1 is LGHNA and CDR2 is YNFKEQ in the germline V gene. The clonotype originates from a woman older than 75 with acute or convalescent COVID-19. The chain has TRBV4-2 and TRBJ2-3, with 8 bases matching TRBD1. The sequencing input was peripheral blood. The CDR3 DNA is TGTGCCAGCAGCCACTCGGGACAGGGCACAGATACGCAGTATTTT. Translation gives CASSHSGQGTDTQYF.